This TCR beta chain was identified in a study of T-cell memory formation after mild COVID-19. TCRdb passed the 5' RACE reads through MiXCR, listing each CDR3 protein once. The sample shows 550,000 to 650,000 distinct CDR3 sequences, roughly 17% of them seen only once. Germline CDR1 is SGHRS and CDR2 is YFSETQ. The CDR3 has 12 residues. Sequenced material: PBMCs or a T cell subset sorted from them (not recorded which). The receptor was derived from an adult woman who had mild COVID-19 (a few samples of this study predate the infection). Cell type and time point are not known. The chain couples TRBV5-1 to TRBJ2-1; D is ambiguous. The J call may be mistaken, given a closer DNA end match to TRBJ2-7. The CDR3 loop reads CASSSYTYEQYF. DNA of the CDR3: TGCGCCAGCAGCTCATATACCTACGAGCAGTACTTC.